This record covers a single TCR beta chain. What it recognizes is unknown. These data originate in a study of cytomegalovirus exposure and HLA in healthy donors. Study outcomes and limitations: A missense DCLRE1C variant was associated with V- and J-gene trimming of TCR beta chains in a later analysis, and an independent cohort replicated the association. In an earlier analysis, productive rearrangement rates for most beta V segments clustered near 87% or 30%.

The CDR3 runs 14 residues. Per the germline V gene, CDR1 is LGHNA and CDR2 is YNFKEQ. V was pared by 1 base and J by 2 bases, with 9 bases between. The study ran its PCR with 60 Vbeta and 13 Jbeta primers. Generated by immunoSEQ multiplex PCR, the TCRdb table keeps only in-frame clones and is missing some. The sample includes 50,000 to 65,000 clones, 72% of them seen just once. Sequencing used PBMCs. The sequence came from a woman between 45 and 65 years old in good health and CMV-seropositive. The chain uses TRBV4-2 and TRBJ2-7; D gene ambiguous. Here the CDR3 DNA reads TGTGCCAGCAGCCAAGTTGAGCAAGCCTACGAGCAGTACTTC. It encodes CASSQVEQAYEQYF.